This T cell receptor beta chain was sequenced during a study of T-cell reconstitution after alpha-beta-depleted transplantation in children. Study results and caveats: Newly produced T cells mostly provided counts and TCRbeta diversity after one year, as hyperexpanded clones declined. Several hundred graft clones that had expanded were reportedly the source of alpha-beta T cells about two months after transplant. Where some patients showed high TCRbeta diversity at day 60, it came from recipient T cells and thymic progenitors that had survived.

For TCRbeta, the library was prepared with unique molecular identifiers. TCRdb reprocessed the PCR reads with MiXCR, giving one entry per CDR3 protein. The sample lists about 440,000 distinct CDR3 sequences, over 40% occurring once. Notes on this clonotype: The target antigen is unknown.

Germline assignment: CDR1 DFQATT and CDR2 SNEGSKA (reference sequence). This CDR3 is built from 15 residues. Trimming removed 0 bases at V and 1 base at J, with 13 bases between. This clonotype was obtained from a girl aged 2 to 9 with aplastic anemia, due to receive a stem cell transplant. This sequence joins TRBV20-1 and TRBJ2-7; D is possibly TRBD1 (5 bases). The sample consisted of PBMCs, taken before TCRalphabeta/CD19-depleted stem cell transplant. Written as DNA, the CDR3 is TGCAGTGCTAGAGATGAGGCAGGGCCTTCCTACGAGCAGTACTTC. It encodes CSARDEAGPSYEQYF.